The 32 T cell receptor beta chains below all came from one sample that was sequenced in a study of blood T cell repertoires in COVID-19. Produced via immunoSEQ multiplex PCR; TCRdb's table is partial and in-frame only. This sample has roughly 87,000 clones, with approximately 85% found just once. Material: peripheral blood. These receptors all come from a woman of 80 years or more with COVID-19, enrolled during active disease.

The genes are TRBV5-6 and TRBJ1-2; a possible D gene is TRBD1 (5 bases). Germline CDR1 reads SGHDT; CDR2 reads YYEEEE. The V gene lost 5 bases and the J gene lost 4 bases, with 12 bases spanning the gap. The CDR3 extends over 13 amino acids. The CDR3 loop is CASSNQGIYGYTF. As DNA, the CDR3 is TGTGCCAGCAGTAACCAGGGAATCTATGGCTACACCTTC.

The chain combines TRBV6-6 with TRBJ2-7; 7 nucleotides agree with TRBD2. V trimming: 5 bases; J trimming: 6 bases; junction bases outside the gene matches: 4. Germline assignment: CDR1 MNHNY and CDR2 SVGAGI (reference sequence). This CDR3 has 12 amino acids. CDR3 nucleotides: TGTGCCAGCAGTCCGCGGGGGTTCGAGCAGTACTTC. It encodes CASSPRGFEQYF.

The CDR3 loop reads CASTRLASQETQYF. The CDR3, as DNA: TGTGCCAGCACTCGACTAGCGAGTCAAGAGACCCAGTACTTC. The rearrangement uses TRBV2 and TRBJ2-5, with 8 bases matching TRBD2. V dropped 7 bases and J dropped 2; count of bases not matched to a gene: 6. The germline V gene has CDR1 SNHLY and CDR2 FYNNEI. This CDR3 has 14 residues.

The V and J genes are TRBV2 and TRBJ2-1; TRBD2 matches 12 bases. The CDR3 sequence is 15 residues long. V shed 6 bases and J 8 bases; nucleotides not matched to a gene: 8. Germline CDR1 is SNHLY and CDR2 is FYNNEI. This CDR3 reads CASSQLAGGQDEQFF. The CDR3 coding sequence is TGTGCCAGCAGCCAACTAGCGGGGGGCCAGGATGAGCAGTTCTTC.

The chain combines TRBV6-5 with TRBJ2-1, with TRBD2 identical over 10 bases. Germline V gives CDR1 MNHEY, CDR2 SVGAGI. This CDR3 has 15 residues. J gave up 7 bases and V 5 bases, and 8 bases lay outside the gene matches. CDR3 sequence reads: CASSPLRGLANEQFF. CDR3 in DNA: TGTGCCAGCAGTCCCCTTCGGGGACTAGCGAATGAGCAGTTCTTC.

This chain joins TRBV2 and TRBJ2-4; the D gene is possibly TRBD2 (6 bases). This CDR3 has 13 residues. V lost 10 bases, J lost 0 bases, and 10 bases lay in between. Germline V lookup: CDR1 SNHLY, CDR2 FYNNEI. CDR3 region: CATSGLAKNIQYF. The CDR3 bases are TGTGCCACCTCGGGACTAGCCAAAAACATTCAGTACTTC.

The CDR3 loop is CASSIQGNTDTQYF. The DNA for the CDR3 is TGTGCCAGTAGTATCCAGGGAAACACAGATACGCAGTATTTT. This chain links TRBV19 with TRBJ2-3; possibly TRBD1 for D (5 bases). Trimming took off 3 bases at V and 2 bases at J, with 9 bases between the two ends. CDR3 length: 14 amino acids. Germline CDR1 and CDR2: LNHDA and SQIVND (reference sequence). The whole variable domain, filled in from reference TRBV19 and TRBJ2-3, reads DGGITQSPKYLFRKEGQNVTLSCEQNLNHDAMYWYRQDPGQGLRLIYYSQIVNDFQKGDIAEGYSVSREKKESFPLTVTSAQKNPTAFYLCASSIQGNTDTQYFGPGTRLTVL.

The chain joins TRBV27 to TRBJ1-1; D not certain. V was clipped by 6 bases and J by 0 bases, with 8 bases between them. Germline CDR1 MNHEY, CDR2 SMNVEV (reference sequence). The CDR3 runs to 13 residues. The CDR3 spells CASRATMNTEAFF. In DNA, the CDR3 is TGTGCCAGCAGGGCAACGATGAACACTGAAGCTTTCTTT.

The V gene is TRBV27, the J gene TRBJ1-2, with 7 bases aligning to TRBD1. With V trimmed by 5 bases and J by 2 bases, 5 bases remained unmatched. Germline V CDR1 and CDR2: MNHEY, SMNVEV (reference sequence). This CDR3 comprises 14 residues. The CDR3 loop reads CASSPWTGNYGYTF. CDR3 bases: TGTGCCAGCAGTCCCTGGACAGGAAACTATGGCTACACCTTC.

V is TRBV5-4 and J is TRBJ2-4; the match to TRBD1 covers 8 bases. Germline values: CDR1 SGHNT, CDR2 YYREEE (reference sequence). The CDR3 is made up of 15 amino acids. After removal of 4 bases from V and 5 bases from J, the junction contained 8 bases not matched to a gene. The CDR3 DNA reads TGTGCCAGCAGCGATCCCGACAGGGGCGAAAACATTCAGTACTTC. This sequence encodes CASSDPDRGENIQYF.

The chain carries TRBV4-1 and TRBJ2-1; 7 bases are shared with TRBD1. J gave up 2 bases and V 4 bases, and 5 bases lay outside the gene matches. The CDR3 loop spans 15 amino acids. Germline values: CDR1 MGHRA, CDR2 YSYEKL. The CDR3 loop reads CASSLGTATYNEQFF. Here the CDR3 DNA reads TGCGCCAGCAGCCTCGGGACAGCGACCTACAATGAGCAGTTCTTC.

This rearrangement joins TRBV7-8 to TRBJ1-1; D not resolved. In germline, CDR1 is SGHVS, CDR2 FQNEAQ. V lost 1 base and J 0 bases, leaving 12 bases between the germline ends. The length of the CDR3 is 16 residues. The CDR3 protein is CASSLDRRQVNTEAFF. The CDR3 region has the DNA TGTGCCAGCAGCTTAGACCGGCGGCAAGTGAACACTGAAGCTTTCTTT.

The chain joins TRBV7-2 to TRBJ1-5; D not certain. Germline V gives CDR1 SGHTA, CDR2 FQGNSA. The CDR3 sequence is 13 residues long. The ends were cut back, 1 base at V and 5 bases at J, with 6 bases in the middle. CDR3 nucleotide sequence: TGTGCCAGCAGCTTAGGGACTGATCAGCCCCAGCATTTT. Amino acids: CASSLGTDQPQHF.

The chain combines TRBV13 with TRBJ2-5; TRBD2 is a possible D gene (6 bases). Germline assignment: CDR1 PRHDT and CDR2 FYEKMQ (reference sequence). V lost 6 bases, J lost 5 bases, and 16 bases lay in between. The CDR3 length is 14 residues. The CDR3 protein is CASSREGGEETQYF. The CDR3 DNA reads TGTGCCAGCAGTCGCGAAGGAGGGGAGGAGACCCAGTACTTC. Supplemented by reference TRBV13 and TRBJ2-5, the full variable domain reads AAGVIQSPRHLIKEKRETATLKCYPIPRHDTVYWYQQGPGQDPQFLISFYEKMQSDKGSIPDRFSAQQFSDYHSELNMSSLELGDSALYFCASSREGGEETQYFGPGTRLLVL.

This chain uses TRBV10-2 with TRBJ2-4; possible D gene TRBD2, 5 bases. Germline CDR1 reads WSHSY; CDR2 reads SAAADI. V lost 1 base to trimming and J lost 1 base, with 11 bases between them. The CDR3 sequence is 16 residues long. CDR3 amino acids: CASSELEAGAKNIQYF. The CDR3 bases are TGCGCCAGCAGTGAGTTGGAGGCCGGGGCCAAAAACATTCAGTACTTC.

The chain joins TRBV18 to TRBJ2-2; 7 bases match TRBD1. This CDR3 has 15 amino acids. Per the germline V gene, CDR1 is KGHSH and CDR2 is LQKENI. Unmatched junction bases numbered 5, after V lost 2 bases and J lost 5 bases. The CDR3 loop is CASSPRQGSTGELFF. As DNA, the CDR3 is TGTGCCAGCTCACCAAGACAGGGATCGACCGGGGAGCTGTTTTTT.

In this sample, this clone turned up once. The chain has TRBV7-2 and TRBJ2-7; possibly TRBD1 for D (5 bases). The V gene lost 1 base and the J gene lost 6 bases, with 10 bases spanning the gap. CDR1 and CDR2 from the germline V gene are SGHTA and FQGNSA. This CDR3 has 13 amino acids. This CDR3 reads CASSLVPGPEQYF. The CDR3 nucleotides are TGTGCCAGCAGCTTAGTGCCAGGGCCCGAGCAGTACTTC. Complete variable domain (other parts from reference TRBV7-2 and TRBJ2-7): GAGVSQSPSNKVTEKGKDVELRCDPISGHTALYWYRQSLGQGLEFLIYFQGNSAPDKSGLPSDRFSAERTGGSVSTLTIQRTQQEDSAVYLCASSLVPGPEQYFGPGTRLTVT.

CDR3 bases: TGTGCCAGCCGTGCCACAGGGGATTACCTCTCTGAAGCTTTCTTT. Its protein is CASRATGDYLSEAFF. The chain links TRBV10-3 to TRBJ1-1; 7 bases are shared with TRBD1. V trimming: 10 bases; J trimming: 6 bases; junction bases outside the gene matches: 17. The germline CDR1 and CDR2 sequences are ENHRY and SYGVKD. The CDR3 has 15 amino acids.

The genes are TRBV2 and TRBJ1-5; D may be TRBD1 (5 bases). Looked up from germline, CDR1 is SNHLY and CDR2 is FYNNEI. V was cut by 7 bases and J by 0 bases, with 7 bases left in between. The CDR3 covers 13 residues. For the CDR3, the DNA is TGTGCCAGCAAGGACACTAGCAATCAGCCCCAGCATTTT. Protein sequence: CASKDTSNQPQHF.

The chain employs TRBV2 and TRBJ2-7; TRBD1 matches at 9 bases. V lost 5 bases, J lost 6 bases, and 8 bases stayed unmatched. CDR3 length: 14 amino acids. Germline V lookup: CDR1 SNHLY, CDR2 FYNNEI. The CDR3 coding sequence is TGTGCCAGCAGTCTAGGGGGGACAGGGTTCGAGCAGTACTTC. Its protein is CASSLGGTGFEQYF.

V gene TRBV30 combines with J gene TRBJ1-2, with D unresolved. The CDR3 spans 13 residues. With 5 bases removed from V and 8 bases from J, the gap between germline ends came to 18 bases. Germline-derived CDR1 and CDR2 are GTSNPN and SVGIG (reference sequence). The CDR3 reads CAWGEGPAGGYTF. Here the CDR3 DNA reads TGTGCCTGGGGGGAAGGGCCGGCGGGCGGCTACACCTTC. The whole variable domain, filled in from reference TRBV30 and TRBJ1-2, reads SQTIHQWPATLVQPVGSPLSLECTVEGTSNPNLYWYRQAAGRGLQLLFYSVGIGQISSEVPQNLSASRPQDRQFILSSKKLLLSDSGFYLCAWGEGPAGGYTFGSGTRLTVV.

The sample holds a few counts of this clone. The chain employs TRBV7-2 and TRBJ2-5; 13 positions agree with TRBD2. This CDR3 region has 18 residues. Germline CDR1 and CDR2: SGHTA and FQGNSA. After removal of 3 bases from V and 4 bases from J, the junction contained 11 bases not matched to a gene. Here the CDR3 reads CASSLGGTSGARGETQYF. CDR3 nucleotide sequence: TGTGCCAGCAGCTTGGGCGGGACTAGCGGGGCTAGAGGAGAGACCCAGTACTTC.

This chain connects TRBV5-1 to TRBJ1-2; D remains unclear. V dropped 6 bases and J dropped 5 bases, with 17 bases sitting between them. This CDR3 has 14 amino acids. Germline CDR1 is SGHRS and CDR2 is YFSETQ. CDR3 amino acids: CASTFRWGDYGYTF. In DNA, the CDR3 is TGCGCCAGCACGTTCCGGTGGGGAGATTATGGCTACACCTTC.

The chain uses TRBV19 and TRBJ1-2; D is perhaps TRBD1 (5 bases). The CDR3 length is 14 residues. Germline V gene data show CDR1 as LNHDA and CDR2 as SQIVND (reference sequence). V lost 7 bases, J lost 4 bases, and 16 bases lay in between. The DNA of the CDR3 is TGTGCCAGTACCCCCCCCAGGGCAAGCTATGGCTACACCTTC. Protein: CASTPPRASYGYTF.

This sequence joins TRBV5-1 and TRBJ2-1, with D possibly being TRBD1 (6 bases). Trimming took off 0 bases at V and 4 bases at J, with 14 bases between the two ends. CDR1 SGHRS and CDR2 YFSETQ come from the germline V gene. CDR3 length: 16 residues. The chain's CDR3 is CASSLEAGARYNEQFF. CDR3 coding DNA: TGCGCCAGCAGCTTGGAGGCAGGGGCAAGGTACAATGAGCAGTTCTTC.

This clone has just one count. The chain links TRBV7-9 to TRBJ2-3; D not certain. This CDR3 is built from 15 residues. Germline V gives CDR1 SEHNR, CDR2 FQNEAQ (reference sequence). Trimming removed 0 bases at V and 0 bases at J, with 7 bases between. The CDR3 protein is CASSLARVSTDTQYF. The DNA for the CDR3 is TGTGCCAGCAGCTTAGCGCGCGTCAGCACAGATACGCAGTATTTT.

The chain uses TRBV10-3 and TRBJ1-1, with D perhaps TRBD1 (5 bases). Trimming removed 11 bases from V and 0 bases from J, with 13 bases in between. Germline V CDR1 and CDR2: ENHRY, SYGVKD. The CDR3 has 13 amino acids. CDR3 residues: CAVRAGLNTEAFF. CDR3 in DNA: TGTGCCGTCCGGGCGGGGCTGAACACTGAAGCTTTCTTT.

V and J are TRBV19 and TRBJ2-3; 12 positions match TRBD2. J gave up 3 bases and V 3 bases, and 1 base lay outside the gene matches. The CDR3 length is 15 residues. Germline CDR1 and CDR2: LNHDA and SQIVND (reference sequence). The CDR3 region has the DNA TGTGCCAGTAGTATTGGACTAGCGGGGACAGATACGCAGTATTTT. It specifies CASSIGLAGTDTQYF.

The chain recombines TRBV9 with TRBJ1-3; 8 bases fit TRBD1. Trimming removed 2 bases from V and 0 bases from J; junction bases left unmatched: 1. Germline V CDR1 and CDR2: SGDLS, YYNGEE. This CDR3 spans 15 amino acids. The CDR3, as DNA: TGTGCCAGCAGCGTTACAGGGGGCTCTGGAAACACCATATATTTT. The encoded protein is CASSVTGGSGNTIYF.

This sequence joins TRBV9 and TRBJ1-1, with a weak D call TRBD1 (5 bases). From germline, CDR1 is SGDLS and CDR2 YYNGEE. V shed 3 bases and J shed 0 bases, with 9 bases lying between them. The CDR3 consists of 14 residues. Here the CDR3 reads CASSDPGMNTEAFF. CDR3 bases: TGTGCCAGCAGCGACCCAGGGATGAACACTGAAGCTTTCTTT. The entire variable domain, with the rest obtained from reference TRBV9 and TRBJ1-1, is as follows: DSGVTQTPKHLITATGQRVTLRCSPRSGDLSVYWYQQSLDQGLQFLIQYYNGEERAKGNILERFSAQQFPDLHSELNLSSLELGDSALYFCASSDPGMNTEAFFGQGTRLTVV.

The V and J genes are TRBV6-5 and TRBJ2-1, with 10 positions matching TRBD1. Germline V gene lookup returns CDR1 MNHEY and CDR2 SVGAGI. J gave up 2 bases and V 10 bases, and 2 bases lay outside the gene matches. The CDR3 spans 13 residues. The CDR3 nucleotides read TGTGCCATTGGACAGGGGGCCTACAATGAGCAGTTCTTC. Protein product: CAIGQGAYNEQFF.

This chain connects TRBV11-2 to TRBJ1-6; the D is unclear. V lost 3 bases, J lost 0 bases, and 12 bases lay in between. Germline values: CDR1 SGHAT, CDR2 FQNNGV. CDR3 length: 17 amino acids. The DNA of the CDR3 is TGTGCCAGCAGCTTCCGAGGGAGGGACTCCTATAATTCACCCCTCCACTTT. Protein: CASSFRGRDSYNSPLHF.